This T cell receptor beta chain comes out of a study of shared clonotypes between healthy human individuals. Looking at the study overall: CD8 memory received one plate per donor, CD8 naive two, CD4 memory three and CD4 naive three. Study results and caveats: Sorted-subset sequencing was shown by rarefaction to be incomplete despite large depth. The study found lower generation probabilities in non-shared clonotypes than in those shared by all four donors.

Trimming stripped 5 bases from V and 4 bases from J, with 17 bases between. The CDR3 consists of 15 residues. CDR1 and CDR2 from the germline V gene are SNHLY and FYNNEI. Terminally differentiated effector memory CD45RA+ cells were left out of the naive CD8 fraction, which was CD45RO-negative and positively selected for CCR7. Data came from immunoSEQ multiplex PCR; TCRdb stores just in-frame clones and leaves some out. This sample has millions of clones; approximately 94% occur once, and the top ten carry 1.1%. Remarks on this clone: Its antigen is currently unknown.

This sequence joins TRBV2 and TRBJ1-2; weak D call: TRBD1 (5 bases). Input material: naive CD8+ T cells sorted from blood. The sequence came from a man in his late teens or twenties in good health. The CDR3 bases are TGTGCCAGCAGTTTCAGGGTTGAGGATGTCTATGGCTACACCTTC. Protein product: CASSFRVEDVYGYTF.